These 3 T cell receptor beta chains were sequenced from one sample in a study of T cell responses to AZD1222 COVID-19 vaccine. The table came from immunoSEQ multiplex PCR; TCRdb's copy has only in-frame clones and leaves some out. The profile shows about 120,000 clones, approximately 83% of them singletons. Here the sequenced sample was peripheral blood, taken on day 0 of MenACWY control vaccination. Receptors originate from an adult in good health.

The chain uses TRBV18 and TRBJ2-3; TRBD2 might be the D (6 bases). The ends were cut back, 1 base at V and 0 bases at J, with 11 bases in the middle. The CDR3 has 16 residues. CDR1 and CDR2 (germline): KGHSH, LQKENI. The CDR3 region has the DNA TGTGCCAGCTCACCACGGGACGGGACTAGCACAGATACGCAGTATTTT. It encodes CASSPRDGTSTDTQYF.

The chain employs TRBV10-2 and TRBJ2-3; no definite D call. The ends were cut back, 0 bases at V and 3 bases at J, with 7 bases in the middle. CDR1 and CDR2 (germline): WSHSY, SAAADI. This CDR3 spans 14 amino acids. CDR3 region: CASSESALTDTQYF. In DNA, the CDR3 is TGCGCCAGCAGTGAGTCGGCCCTGACAGATACGCAGTATTTT.

A few counts support this clone. This sequence joins TRBV6-1 and TRBJ1-2; no reliable D call. Germline V gives CDR1 MNHNS, CDR2 SASEGT. V lost 3 bases, J lost 4 bases, and 12 bases lay in between. This CDR3 has 14 residues. The CDR3 coding sequence is TGTGCCAGCAGTGAGGTTCTAAAGGTCTATGGCTACACCTTC. This sequence encodes CASSEVLKVYGYTF.